This entry lists 6 T cell receptor beta chains sequenced from one sample in a study of sequential checkpoint blockade in melanoma. Treatment defined: randomized to nivolumab then ipilimumab (arm A) or the reverse (arm B). Clones were sequenced by immunoSEQ multiplex PCR, and TCRdb holds only the in-frame ones, with some missing. Among approximately 34,000 clones listed, about four fifths were seen once. Sequences were derived from CD8+ T cells sorted from blood (inferred from file names), sampled from a patient given nivolumab and ipilimumab in sequence. These receptors all stem from a human donor with melanoma.

The chain employs TRBV18 and TRBJ2-3, with D perhaps matching TRBD2 (6 bases). The CDR3 is made up of 14 amino acids. Germline values: CDR1 KGHSH, CDR2 LQKENI. V was cut by 6 bases and J by 1 base, with 11 bases left in between. The DNA of the CDR3 is TGTGCCAGCTCTCTGGCTAGCGGCACAGATACGCAGTATTTT. Its protein is CASSLASGTDTQYF. Full variable domain (outside the CDR3, taken from reference TRBV18 and TRBJ2-3): NAGVMQNPRHLVRRRGQEARLRCSPMKGHSHVYWYRQLPEEGLKFMVYLQKENIIDESGMPKERFSAEFPKEGPSILRIQQVVRGDSAAYFCASSLASGTDTQYFGPGTRLTVL.

The gene calls are TRBV6-5 and TRBJ2-5, with TRBD2 as a possible D gene (6 bases). V dropped 0 bases and J dropped 5 bases, with 13 bases sitting between them. The CDR3 covers 15 residues. Germline CDR1 and CDR2: MNHEY and SVGAGI. CDR3 bases: TGTGCCAGCAGTTACTCGGCTAGCGAAGGGGAGACCCAGTACTTC. Amino acid sequence: CASSYSASEGETQYF.

In its sample, this clone was seen once. This chain links TRBV11-3 with TRBJ1-3, with a weak D call TRBD1 (5 bases). Per germline, CDR1 SGHNT and CDR2 YENEEA. The CDR3 loop spans 18 amino acids. Trimming removed 5 bases at V and 0 bases at J, with 20 bases between. The CDR3 region has the DNA TGTGCCAGCAGCCCCCCCGCGGGACGGGGGTTCTCTGGAAACACCATATATTTT. Its translation: CASSPPAGRGFSGNTIYF.

The rearrangement joins TRBV5-1 to TRBJ2-1; 9 bases fit TRBD2. The ends lost 2 bases at V and 7 bases at J; junction bases unmatched: 7. Looked up from germline, CDR1 is SGHRS and CDR2 is YFSETQ. The CDR3 runs to 15 residues. The CDR3 DNA follows: TGCGCCAGCAGCTTTGGTAGCGGGAGTGGGAATGAGCAGTTCTTC. This sequence encodes CASSFGSGSGNEQFF.

V gene TRBV6-1 combines with J gene TRBJ2-1, with TRBD2 matching over 12 bases. V was clipped by 7 bases and J by 6 bases; unmatched bases: 4. Germline V gene data show CDR1 as MNHNS and CDR2 as SASEGT. This CDR3 comprises 14 residues. The CDR3 loop reads CASTSGGAINEQFF. The CDR3 DNA follows: TGTGCCAGCACTAGCGGGGGGGCCATCAATGAGCAGTTCTTC.

This clone was detected only a few times. A junction end diverges from the germline sequence, so it may reflect a read error. V and J are TRBV7-7 and TRBJ2-5, with a tentative D call TRBD2 (5 bases). Germline loops: CDR1 SSHAT, CDR2 FNYEAQ (reference sequence). CDR3 length equals 11 residues. In DNA, the CDR3 is TGTGCTAGCAGCTCAGAGGGGACCCAGTACTTC. Translating gives CASSSEGTQYF.